Below, 9 T cell receptor beta chains from the same sample are listed, as sequenced in a study of Ad26.COV2.S vaccination and SARS-CoV-2 variants. The assay was immunoSEQ multiplex PCR, and TCRdb's table has in-frame clones only and misses some. Of about 220,000 clones in the sample, approximately 88% are singletons; the top ten hold around 10%. Treatment defined: around 19 received Ad26.COV2.S at low or high dose, single or two shots; a few received placebo; per-sample allocation not given. Specimen acquisition occurred on day 63 following the initial vaccine or placebo injection. The sample was peripheral blood, taken in a trial of Ad26.COV2.S vaccine versus placebo. The receptors come from a person between 18 and 65 years old who received the Ad26.COV2.S COVID-19 vaccine or a placebo.

V usage is TRBV7-3 and J usage is TRBJ1-1; D uncertain. The CDR3 sequence is 14 residues long. Per germline, CDR1 SGHTA and CDR2 FQGTGA. V gave up 2 bases and J gave up 5 bases, with 12 bases separating them. The CDR3 here is CASSLGGWGTEAFF. The CDR3 bases are TGTGCCAGCAGCTTAGGTGGCTGGGGTACTGAAGCTTTCTTT.

The chain recombines TRBV10-3 with TRBJ2-3; 7 bases are a match to TRBD2. With 3 bases clipped from V and 0 bases from J, the junction kept 3 bases outside the gene matches. There are 15 residues in the CDR3. Germline V gene sequence: CDR1 ENHRY, CDR2 SYGVKD. CDR3 loop: CAISDPSGSTDTQYF. The CDR3 bases are TGTGCCATCAGTGATCCTAGCGGTAGCACAGATACGCAGTATTTT.

The genes are TRBV6-5 and TRBJ2-2; D uncertain. The CDR3 runs to 14 residues. Per germline, CDR1 MNHEY and CDR2 SVGAGI. Trimming shortened V by 6 bases and J by 7 bases, and 15 bases separated the two germline ends. CDR3 sequence: CASRWPARLGELFF. Written as DNA, the CDR3 is TGTGCCAGCAGGTGGCCAGCTCGTCTCGGGGAGCTGTTTTTT.

This rearrangement joins TRBV29-1 to TRBJ2-7; the D gene is possibly TRBD1 (7 bases). V lost 4 bases to trimming and J lost 4 bases, with 14 bases between them. The CDR3 spans 13 residues. Germline-derived CDR1 and CDR2 are SQVTM and ANQGSEA. The CDR3 here is CSVGAGGKYEQYF. Written as DNA, the CDR3 is TGCAGCGTTGGGGCAGGGGGGAAATACGAGCAGTACTTC.

This clone has more than one count but fewer than ten. The chain joins TRBV6-2 or TRBV6-3 to TRBJ1-1; 9 bases map to TRBD1. The junction had 8 bases not matched to a gene; V was cut back by 6 bases and J by 3 bases. In germline, CDR1 is MNHEY, CDR2 SVGEGT. This CDR3 is built from 15 residues. The CDR3 loop is CASSGQGMRDTEAFF. The CDR3 nucleotides are TGTGCCAGCAGCGGACAGGGGATGAGGGACACTGAAGCTTTCTTT.

This rearrangement joins TRBV3-1 (or the pseudogene TRBV3-2) to TRBJ1-5, with 7 nucleotides matching TRBD1. Trimming cost V 1 base and J 1 base; bases outside gene matches: 13. This CDR3 region has 19 residues. Germline loops: CDR1 LGHDT, CDR2 YNNKEL (reference sequence). CDR3 sequence (DNA): TGTGCCAGCAGCCAAGCGACCCCCCCCAGGGGGGCAAGCAATCAGCCCCAGCATTTT. It is translated as CASSQATPPRGASNQPQHF.

The chain combines TRBV9 with TRBJ2-7; tentative D call: TRBD2 (6 bases). Germline lookup yields CDR1 SGDLS and CDR2 YYNGEE. The CDR3 consists of 14 residues. Trimming pared 0 bases from V and 3 bases from J, leaving 10 bases between. The CDR3 coding sequence is TGTGCCAGCAGCGTAGATGGGGGACTCTACGAGCAGTACTTC. Protein sequence: CASSVDGGLYEQYF.

CDR3 loop: CASSAGNGDYEQYF. DNA of the CDR3: TGTGCCAGCAGCGCCGGCAATGGGGACTACGAGCAGTACTTC. This chain links TRBV9 with TRBJ2-7; D is unresolved. Between the trimmed V and J ends, which lost 3 bases and 3 bases, there was a span of 13 bases. The CDR3 spans 14 residues. Germline V gene sequence: CDR1 SGDLS, CDR2 YYNGEE.

The chain employs TRBV4-2 and TRBJ2-7, with TRBD2 matching 11 bases. From germline, CDR1 is LGHNA and CDR2 YNFKEQ. Trimming took 0 bases from V and 5 from J; bases not matched to a gene: 3. The CDR3 contains 15 residues. CDR3 in amino acids: CASSQDSGGADEQYF. The CDR3 nucleotides read TGTGCCAGCAGCCAAGATAGCGGGGGGGCCGACGAGCAGTACTTC.